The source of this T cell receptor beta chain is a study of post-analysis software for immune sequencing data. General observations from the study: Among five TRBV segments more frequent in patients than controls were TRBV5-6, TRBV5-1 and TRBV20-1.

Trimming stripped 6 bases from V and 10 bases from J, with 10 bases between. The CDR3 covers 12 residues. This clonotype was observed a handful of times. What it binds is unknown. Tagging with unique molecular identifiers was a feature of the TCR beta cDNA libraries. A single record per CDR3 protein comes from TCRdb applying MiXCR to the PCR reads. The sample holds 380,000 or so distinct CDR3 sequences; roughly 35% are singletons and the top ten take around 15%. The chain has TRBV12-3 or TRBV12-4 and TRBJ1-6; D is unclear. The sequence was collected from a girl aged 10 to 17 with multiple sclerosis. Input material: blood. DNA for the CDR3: TGTGCCAGCAGACTAGTGCGATCACCCCTCCACTTT. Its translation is CASRLVRSPLHF.